A single sample is the source of the 27 T cell receptor beta chains below, sequenced in a study of vaccination and CD4 T cells after COVID-19 (dated 2022 in TCRdb). The treatment or condition label corresponds to: approximately nine-day PBMC culture with coronavirus spike peptide pools or control peptides (ViraFEST assay). CD4+ T cells from unexposed donors were collected before the COVID-19 pandemic (2011-2018). These TCRs' antigens remain unknown. The protocol used for the library was PCR. These reads were obtained on an Illumina iSeq 100. At the Johns Hopkins FTIC core, DNA from the cultured CD4+ T cells underwent TCR sequencing with the Oncomine TCR Beta short-read assay. TCRdb's own reprocessing of the public reads used fastp at Q25 and MiXCR and kept productive beta chains. Identical CDR3 protein sequences are pooled into one entry, listed with their most common genes and DNA. The sample contains 5,000 or so distinct CDR3 sequences, about 39% of them found a single time. Jointly, the top ten make up 40% to 45% of the sample.

Input material: CD4+ T cells from blood, cultured in vitro. All receptors derive from a human donor in good health.

This clonotype appeared a few times. The V gene is TRBV6-1, the J gene TRBJ2-2, with no clear D. Germline CDR1 is MNHNS and CDR2 is SASEGT. The CDR3 has 14 amino acids. Trimming stripped 2 bases from V and 1 base from J, with 5 bases between. The CDR3 sequence is CASSEQRNTGELFF. CDR3 in DNA: TGTGCCAGCAGTGAACAACGGAACACCGGGGAGCTGTTTTTT.

The chain uses TRBV10-1 and TRBJ2-6; 9 nucleotides match TRBD1. Germline CDR1 is WNHNN and CDR2 is SYGVQD (reference sequence). The CDR3 contains 18 residues. V lost 6 bases, J lost 1 base, and 10 bases stayed unmatched. In DNA, the CDR3 is TGCGCCAGCAGCCATTTTGGGACAGGGATTTCTGGGGCCAACGTCCTGACTTTC. Its translation is CASSHFGTGISGANVLTF.

The chain uses TRBV20-1 and TRBJ1-1; D ambiguous. V was trimmed by 1 base and J by 5 bases, leaving 11 bases between them. Germline V gene sequence: CDR1 DFQATT, CDR2 SNEGSKA (reference sequence). CDR3 length: 13 amino acids. The CDR3 DNA follows: TGCAGTGCTAGAGGAGAATTAGATACTGAAGCTTTCTTT. It is translated as CSARGELDTEAFF.

The rearrangement joins TRBV19 to TRBJ1-5, with D uncertain. The CDR3 runs to 15 residues. Between the trimmed V and J ends, which lost 6 bases and 0 bases, there was a span of 12 bases. Germline assignment: CDR1 LNHDA and CDR2 SQIVND (reference sequence). CDR3 coding DNA: TGTGCCAGTAGGCCTCAGGAGCATAGCAATCAGCCCCAGCATTTT. Its protein product is CASRPQEHSNQPQHF.

The chain couples TRBV6-1 to TRBJ1-2, with a weak D call TRBD1 (5 bases). The CDR3 covers 16 residues. CDR1 and CDR2 from the germline V gene are MNHNS and SASEGT. V lost 6 bases and J 5 bases, leaving 22 bases between the germline ends. The CDR3 sequence: CASSPTTVATSYGYTF. The CDR3 region has the DNA TGTGCCAGCAGCCCGACGACAGTTGCTACCTCATATGGCTACACCTTC.

The CDR3 DNA reads as TGTGCCAGCAGCCTCGACACATCCTACAATGAGCAGTTCTTC. Amino acid sequence: CASSLDTSYNEQFF. This chain connects TRBV7-9 to TRBJ2-1; D not certain. The CDR3 runs 14 residues. Trimming left V 5 bases short and J 1 base short, with 9 bases between. From germline, CDR1 is SEHNR and CDR2 FQNEAQ (reference sequence).

V and J are TRBV9 and TRBJ1-6, with no clear D. This CDR3 is 15 amino acids long. V shed 2 bases and J shed 4 bases, with 10 bases lying between them. Germline CDR1 and CDR2: SGDLS and YYNGEE. The CDR3 loop reads CASSVYGSYNSPLHF. CDR3 in DNA: TGTGCCAGCAGCGTCTACGGCTCTTATAATTCACCCCTCCACTTT.

This clonotype was found a few times. V gene TRBV27 combines with J gene TRBJ1-6; D gene uncertain. The length of the CDR3 is 15 residues. Trimming cost V 6 bases and J 13 bases, with 22 bases left between them. Germline V CDR1 and CDR2: MNHEY, SMNVEV (reference sequence). CDR3 protein: CASRGTASYLAPLHF. CDR3 nucleotide sequence: TGTGCCAGCAGAGGAACAGCTTCTTATCTGGCTCCCCTCCACTTT.

This clonotype has a handful of counts. The rearrangement joins TRBV7-6 to TRBJ1-6; the match to TRBD1 covers 7 bases. Germline CDR1 is SGHVS and CDR2 is FNYEAQ. Losses at the gene ends were 5 bases for V and 7 bases for J; bases not matched to a gene: 2. The CDR3 sequence is 13 residues long. DNA for the CDR3: TGTGCCAGCAGCCAGGACAGGAATTCACCCCTCCACTTT. Translation gives CASSQDRNSPLHF.

The genes are TRBV27 and TRBJ1-2; tentative D call: TRBD1 (5 bases). V was trimmed by 7 bases and J by 2 bases, leaving 17 bases between them. Germline loops: CDR1 MNHEY, CDR2 SMNVEV (reference sequence). This CDR3 comprises 15 residues. CDR3: CASTSLGRRNYGYTF. CDR3 in DNA: TGTGCCAGCACATCATTGGGACGTAGAAACTATGGCTACACCTTC.

The rearrangement links TRBV5-4 to TRBJ2-7; 11 bases map to TRBD2. The V and J ends lost 3 bases and 12 bases, in that order; junction bases with no gene match: 14. The CDR3 is made up of 15 amino acids. The germline V gene has CDR1 SGHNT and CDR2 YYREEE (reference sequence). The CDR3 sequence is CASSSGSIAGGDPYF. The CDR3 DNA follows: TGTGCCAGCAGCTCGGGGTCGATAGCGGGAGGGGACCCGTACTTC.

The rearrangement uses TRBV6-1 and TRBJ1-2, with D unclear. V lost 0 bases and J 4 bases, leaving 12 bases between the germline ends. The germline gives CDR1 MNHNS, CDR2 SASEGT. This CDR3 contains 15 residues. The CDR3, as DNA: TGTGCCAGCAGTGAAGCATCGGGAGCCTTCTATGGCTACACCTTC. Its translation: CASSEASGAFYGYTF.

The chain has TRBV2 and TRBJ2-7; D gene unclear. The V and J ends lost 3 bases and 7 bases respectively, with 19 bases between them. Germline V CDR1 and CDR2: SNHLY, FYNNEI. The CDR3 sequence is 15 residues long. In DNA, the CDR3 is TGTGCCAGCAGTGACGTAGGCGTTCGTGCCCTGGAGCAGTACTTC. Protein: CASSDVGVRALEQYF. Combining the CDR3 with reference TRBV2 and TRBJ2-7 gives the whole variable domain EPEVTQTPSHQVTQMGQEVILRCVPISNHLYFYWYRQILGQKVEFLVSFYNNEISEKSEIFDDQFSVERPDGSNFTLKIRSTKLEDSAMYFCASSDVGVRALEQYFGPGTRLTVT.

The rearrangement links TRBV27 to TRBJ2-2; possible D gene TRBD2, 5 bases. Germline V CDR1 and CDR2: MNHEY, SMNVEV (reference sequence). The CDR3 runs to 14 residues. With 9 bases removed from V and 2 bases from J, the gap between germline ends came to 13 bases. The DNA of the CDR3 is TGTGCCAGTCAAGGGAGTCTTAACACCGGGGAGCTGTTTTTT. This translates into CASQGSLNTGELFF.

The rearrangement joins TRBV6-2 or TRBV6-3 to TRBJ2-3; TRBD2 matches at 10 bases. CDR1 MNHEY and CDR2 SVGEGT come from the germline V gene. V shed 7 bases and J 4 bases; nucleotides not matched to a gene: 11. The CDR3 spans 16 residues. This chain's CDR3 is CASKTPSGGAADTQYF. The CDR3 coding sequence is TGTGCCAGCAAGACACCCAGCGGGGGGGCCGCAGATACGCAGTATTTT.

By its share, this clonotype is large. The chain combines TRBV30 with TRBJ1-2; TRBD1 might be the D (6 bases). CDR3 length: 15 amino acids. The germline V gene has CDR1 GTSNPN and CDR2 SVGIG (reference sequence). V was shortened by 1 base and J by 1 base, with 13 bases between the two germline ends. CDR3 protein: CAWSGTADYNYGYTF. CDR3 sequence (DNA): TGTGCCTGGAGTGGGACAGCCGATTATAACTATGGCTACACCTTC.

This clonotype was picked up a small number of times. The V gene is TRBV6-5, the J gene TRBJ1-2, with D uncertain. Germline loops: CDR1 MNHEY, CDR2 SVGAGI. Trimming cost V 0 bases and J 13 bases, with 18 bases left between them. This CDR3 region has 14 residues. Here the CDR3 reads CASSYSMRLLRSTF. The CDR3 DNA reads TGTGCCAGCAGTTACTCGATGAGGTTGCTACGAAGCACCTTC.

The chain employs TRBV7-3 and TRBJ2-2, with TRBD2 matching over 7 bases. The CDR3 contains 14 residues. Germline V gives CDR1 SGHTA, CDR2 FQGTGA. After removal of 4 bases from V and 1 base from J, the junction contained 0 bases not matched to a gene. The CDR3 nucleotides read TGTGCCAGCAGCTCTAGCGGGAACACCGGGGAGCTGTTTTTT. Translated: CASSSSGNTGELFF.

This clonotype appeared a few times. The chain is built from TRBV19 and TRBJ1-1; D unresolved. Germline V lookup: CDR1 LNHDA, CDR2 SQIVND (reference sequence). There are 10 residues in the CDR3. Trimming removed 6 bases at V and 7 bases at J, with 6 bases between. Here the CDR3 reads CASSDIEAFF. CDR3 in DNA: TGTGCCAGTAGCGATATTGAAGCTTTCTTT.

V and J are TRBV5-6 and TRBJ2-1; possibly TRBD1 or TRBD2 for D (5 bases each). Germline lookup yields CDR1 SGHDT and CDR2 YYEEEE. The CDR3 sequence is 14 residues long. The V and J ends lost 2 bases and 5 bases respectively, with 11 bases between them. The CDR3 DNA reads TGTGCCAGCAGCTTTGGGGGTAGAGACAATGAGCAGTTCTTC. Translated, it gives CASSFGGRDNEQFF. Variable domain in full (rest from reference TRBV5-6 and TRBJ2-1): DAGVTQSPTHLIKTRGQQVTLRCSPKSGHDTVSWYQQALGQGPQFIFQYYEEEERQRGNFPDRFSGHQFPNYSSELNVNALLLGDSALYLCASSFGGRDNEQFFGPGTRLTVL.

This chain connects TRBV6-1 to TRBJ2-5; D possibly corresponds to TRBD1 (5 bases). The CDR3 has 14 residues. V shed 8 bases and J shed 5 bases, with 18 bases lying between them. Germline CDR1 and CDR2: MNHNS and SASEGT. The CDR3 bases are TGTGCCAGCCAAGTAATAGATGGGGCGGAGACCCAGTACTTC. Amino acid sequence: CASQVIDGAETQYF.

The chain recombines TRBV6-4 with TRBJ2-3; the match to TRBD2 covers 13 bases. The germline V gene encodes CDR1 MRHNA and CDR2 SNTAGT. The CDR3 loop spans 15 amino acids. The V and J ends lost 4 bases and 5 bases, in that order; junction bases with no gene match: 3. The CDR3 region is CASSATSGGQDTQYF. CDR3 bases: TGTGCCAGCAGTGCGACTAGCGGGGGGCAAGATACGCAGTATTTT.

This clonotype was found a few times. The DNA of the CDR3 is TGTGCCAGCAGCCCAGGGGACAGCCGAAACTATGGCTACACCTTC. Protein: CASSPGDSRNYGYTF. This chain joins TRBV7-8 and TRBJ1-2; TRBD1 agrees at 7 bases. Looked up from germline, CDR1 is SGHVS and CDR2 is FQNEAQ. The trim removed 5 bases at V and 2 bases at J, leaving 8 bases unmatched. The CDR3 runs to 15 residues.

The genes are TRBV20-1 and TRBJ2-2, with unresolved D. Per the germline V gene, CDR1 is DFQATT and CDR2 is SNEGSKA (reference sequence). This CDR3 contains 14 residues. The germline V and J ends were trimmed by 0 bases and 4 bases, with 9 bases remaining between them. As DNA, the CDR3 is TGCAGTGCTAGAGATGTGAGGTCCACCGGGGAGCTGTTTTTT. It encodes CSARDVRSTGELFF.

The chain couples TRBV19 to TRBJ1-2; tentative D call: TRBD1 (6 bases). Trimming shortened V by 4 bases and J by 5 bases, and 8 bases separated the two germline ends. This CDR3 is 12 amino acids long. Germline loops: CDR1 LNHDA, CDR2 SQIVND (reference sequence). The CDR3 region has the DNA TGTGCCAGTAGTAACCAGGGGTATGGCTACACCTTC. Translating gives CASSNQGYGYTF.

This clonotype was counted a few times. V is TRBV27 and J is TRBJ1-6; weak D call: TRBD1 (5 bases). The CDR3 extends over 13 amino acids. V lost 2 bases, J lost 13 bases, and 12 bases lay in between. Per the germline V gene, CDR1 is MNHEY and CDR2 is SMNVEV (reference sequence). CDR3 nucleotide sequence: TGTGCCAGCAGTTTAGGGGGACTCTCCCCCCTCCACTTT. Its protein product is CASSLGGLSPLHF.

V usage is TRBV10-2 and J usage is TRBJ2-5; 7 bases match TRBD1. The CDR3 extends over 13 amino acids. Germline-derived CDR1 and CDR2 are WSHSY and SAAADI. V trimming: 8 bases; J trimming: 2 bases; junction bases outside the gene matches: 5. This chain's CDR3 is CASQRDRQETQYF. CDR3 sequence (DNA): TGCGCCAGCCAAAGGGACAGACAAGAGACCCAGTACTTC.